Below are 19 T cell receptor beta chains sequenced from a single sample in a study of identical twins. TCRdb reanalysed the 5' RACE reads using MiXCR and keeps one entry per CDR3 protein. The sample consists of more than 350,000 distinct CDR3 sequences, about 9% of them appearing once. Material for sequencing was naive T cells sorted from blood. The receptors were sampled from a woman aged 50 to 60 in good health.

The chain recombines TRBV5-1 with TRBJ1-4; no reliable D call. V was trimmed by 1 base and J by 6 bases, leaving 10 bases between them. CDR3 length: 14 residues. CDR1 and CDR2 (germline): SGHRS, YFSETQ. CDR3 amino acids: CASSLLASDEKLFF. In DNA form, the CDR3 reads TGCGCCAGCAGCTTGTTGGCATCGGATGAAAAACTGTTTTTT.

This clonotype was seen many times. The V and J genes are TRBV5-1 and TRBJ2-1; D is possibly TRBD1 (6 bases). The V end was cut by 9 bases, the J end by 0 bases, with 16 bases between. CDR1 SGHRS and CDR2 YFSETQ come from the germline V gene. This CDR3 has 15 amino acids. CDR3 loop: CATSQGGNSYNEQFF. The CDR3 DNA sequence: TGCGCCACCTCCCAAGGGGGAAACTCCTACAATGAGCAGTTCTTC.

This clonotype came up many times. The gene calls are TRBV20-1 and TRBJ1-3, with D possibly being TRBD1 (5 bases). There are 13 residues in the CDR3. With 1 base removed from V and 4 bases from J, the gap between germline ends came to 8 bases. Germline CDR1 reads DFQATT; CDR2 reads SNEGSKA (reference sequence). The CDR3 DNA sequence: TGCAGTGCTAGAGTGCAGGGCGGAAACACCATATATTTT. Its translation: CSARVQGGNTIYF.

This clonotype has a handful of counts. The chain combines TRBV27 with TRBJ2-7; D gene uncertain. The CDR3 is 14 amino acids. V dropped 7 bases and J dropped 6 bases, with 19 bases sitting between them. Germline CDR1 reads MNHEY; CDR2 reads SMNVEV (reference sequence). This CDR3 reads CASKKILGASEQYV. In nucleotides, the CDR3 is TGTGCCAGCAAAAAAATCCTCGGTGCCAGCGAGCAGTACGTC.

The J gene is TRBJ2-2, the V gene TRBV5-1; the D gene is possibly TRBD2 (5 bases). V was trimmed by 4 bases and J by 4 bases, leaving 14 bases between them. The germline gives CDR1 SGHRS, CDR2 YFSETQ. The CDR3 sequence is 15 residues long. The CDR3 here is CASSPVGRGTGELFF. The CDR3 coding sequence is TGCGCCAGCAGCCCGGTGGGCCGGGGCACCGGGGAGCTGTTTTTT.

The rearrangement links TRBV29-1 to TRBJ2-5; 11 nucleotides line up with TRBD2. Germline CDR1 and CDR2: SQVTM and ANQGSEA. After removal of 6 bases from V and 4 bases from J, the junction contained 1 base not matched to a gene. The CDR3 extends over 12 amino acids. The CDR3 region is CSVGTSGETQYF. The CDR3 coding sequence is TGCAGCGTCGGGACTAGCGGAGAGACCCAGTACTTC.

The rearrangement joins TRBV6-5 to TRBJ1-1; D unclear. The V gene's germline CDR1 is MNHEY and CDR2 SVGAGI. CDR3 length equals 16 residues. V was shortened by 8 bases and J by 2 bases, with 21 bases between the two germline ends. CDR3 region: CASSHERFDFNTEAFF. CDR3 DNA sequence: TGTGCCAGCTCCCACGAGAGGTTCGACTTCAACACTGAAGCTTTCTTT.

The CDR3 DNA is TGCAGTGCTAGGCTGATAGAGAACACCGGGGAGCTGTTTTTT. Its translation: CSARLIENTGELFF. The chain joins TRBV20-1 to TRBJ2-2; D is uncertain. V lost 3 bases, J lost 1 base, and 9 bases lay in between. The germline V gene encodes CDR1 DFQATT and CDR2 SNEGSKA (reference sequence). The CDR3 runs 14 residues.

This clonotype came up many times. The chain recombines TRBV5-1 with TRBJ2-1; the match to TRBD1 covers 7 bases. V was clipped by 7 bases and J by 9 bases; unmatched bases: 10. Germline-derived CDR1 and CDR2 are SGHRS and YFSETQ. The CDR3 consists of 13 residues. CDR3 DNA sequence: TGCGCCAGCGGCCTGGACAGGTATGGTGAGCAGTTCTTC. This encodes CASGLDRYGEQFF.

This clonotype was observed a few times. The genes are TRBV15 and TRBJ2-5; TRBD1 agrees at 10 bases. After removal of 3 bases from V and 5 bases from J, the junction contained 6 bases not matched to a gene. From germline, CDR1 is LNHNV and CDR2 YYDKDF (reference sequence). The length of the CDR3 is 15 residues. CDR3 loop: CATSRTGGLEETQYF. The CDR3, as DNA: TGTGCCACCAGCAGGACAGGGGGCTTAGAGGAGACCCAGTACTTC.

Ten or more counts support this clonotype. The gene calls are TRBV5-1 and TRBJ2-7; D possibly matches TRBD1 or TRBD2 (6 bases each). This CDR3 has 15 amino acids. Trimming took 0 bases from V and 2 from J, leaving 12 bases between them. The V gene's germline CDR1 is SGHRS and CDR2 YFSETQ. The CDR3 DNA reads TGCGCCAGCAGCTTGGCCGGGGGCGGCCCCTACGAGCAGTACTTC. Translated: CASSLAGGGPYEQYF.

This clonotype was seen a single time. This sequence joins TRBV5-1 and TRBJ2-1; 9 nucleotides align to TRBD2. CDR3 length: 15 amino acids. Germline V lookup: CDR1 SGHRS, CDR2 YFSETQ. J was trimmed by 10 bases and V by 0 bases; bases with no gene match: 8. CDR3 amino acids: CASSLAGGRAREQFF. Written as DNA, the CDR3 is TGCGCCAGCAGCTTGGCCGGCGGGAGGGCCAGGGAGCAGTTCTTC.

V is TRBV11-2 and J is TRBJ2-5; a weak D match, TRBD2 (5 bases). This CDR3 is built from 16 residues. V shed 5 bases and J shed 1 base, with 17 bases lying between them. Per the germline V gene, CDR1 is SGHAT and CDR2 is FQNNGV. CDR3 DNA sequence: TGTGCCAGCAGCCCCTCCGCGGGCCTCCGCCAAGAGACCCAGTACTTC. Amino acid sequence: CASSPSAGLRQETQYF.

This clonotype appeared many times. This chain connects TRBV5-1 to TRBJ2-7, with D perhaps matching TRBD2 (6 bases). Germline V gene lookup returns CDR1 SGHRS and CDR2 YFSETQ. The CDR3 covers 12 residues. V lost 3 bases and J lost 4, with 8 bases in between. The CDR3 DNA reads TGCGCCAGCAGCTGGGGACTTTACGAGCAGTACGTC. Residues: CASSWGLYEQYV.

This clonotype has ten or more counts. The rearrangement joins TRBV24-1 to TRBJ2-2; D is possibly TRBD2 (5 bases). CDR1 is KGHDR and CDR2 is SFDVKD in the germline V gene. Trimming stripped 5 bases from V and 9 bases from J, with 24 bases between. The CDR3 contains 17 residues. The CDR3 protein is CATSGPHGRQEAWELFF. Here the CDR3 DNA reads TGTGCCACCAGTGGTCCCCATGGCCGCCAGGAGGCTTGGGAGCTGTTTTTT.

This clonotype was observed a few times. The V call is TRBV4-1, the J call TRBJ2-3, with D possibly TRBD1 on 6 matching bases. Between the trimmed V and J ends, which lost 0 bases and 0 bases, there was a span of 10 bases. This CDR3 is 16 amino acids long. Germline loops: CDR1 MGHRA, CDR2 YSYEKL. The CDR3 here is CASSQEDGTSTDTQYF. CDR3 bases: TGCGCCAGCAGCCAAGAAGACGGGACAAGCACAGATACGCAGTATTTT.

This clonotype was recorded a few times. The gene calls are TRBV11-2 and TRBJ1-1; possible D gene TRBD1, 5 bases. This CDR3 comprises 14 residues. Germline V gene data show CDR1 as SGHAT and CDR2 as FQNNGV. V was clipped by 2 bases and J by 5 bases, with 12 bases between them. The CDR3 region has the DNA TGTGCCAGCAGCTTAAGGAGGGGTGGGACTGAAGCTTTCTTT. Translated: CASSLRRGGTEAFF.

The chain links TRBV28 to TRBJ2-5, with 7 bases identical to TRBD2. The J segment lost 7 bases and the V segment lost 8 bases, leaving 19 bases of the junction unmatched. The V gene's germline CDR1 is MDHEN and CDR2 SYDVKM. CDR3 size: 16 residues. The CDR3 protein is CASSAVGEGTTRTQYF. The CDR3 region has the DNA TGTGCCAGCTCAGCAGTTGGGGAGGGCACAACGAGGACCCAGTACTTC. Filled out from reference TRBV28 and TRBJ2-5, the complete variable domain reads DVKVTQSSRYLVKRTGEKVFLECVQDMDHENMFWYRQDPGLGLRLIYFSYDVKMKEKGDIPEGYSVSREKKERFSLILESASTNQTSMYLCASSAVGEGTTRTQYFGPGTRLLVL.

The chain recombines TRBV20-1 with TRBJ2-3, with D maybe TRBD2 (7 bases). In germline, CDR1 is DFQATT, CDR2 SNEGSKA (reference sequence). The CDR3 sequence is 16 residues long. V shed 0 bases and J shed 4 bases, with 17 bases lying between them. The CDR3 region is CSARDAGRGAADTQYF. The CDR3 nucleotides are TGCAGTGCTAGAGATGCTGGGAGGGGGGCGGCAGATACGCAGTATTTT.